This T cell receptor (beta chain) appears in the sequencing data of a study of blood T cell repertoires in COVID-19. Study details: The samples span acute and convalescent COVID-19 from the United States, Italy and Spain. T cells, B-cell-depleted T cells, or PBMCs provided the cDNA or gDNA that served as material.

Looked up from germline, CDR1 is LNHDA and CDR2 is SQIVND (reference sequence). The CDR3 is made up of 16 amino acids. After removal of 1 base from V and 4 bases from J, the junction contained 9 bases not matched to a gene. In the authors' workflow: By means of reference gene primer amplification, nucleated cell counts were estimated. TCRdb keeps only in-frame clones here, not all; method: immunoSEQ multiplex PCR. That table supplies the V and J calls and clone size; D and trimming were determined from the DNA. The sample includes 140,000 to 150,000 clones, about nine tenths seen only once; the top ten take 30% to 45%.

The sequence derives from a man between 50 and 59 years old who had recovered from COVID-19. Sequenced sample: peripheral blood. The chain uses TRBV19 and TRBJ1-2; the match to TRBD1 covers 7 bases. The CDR3 sequence is CASSIAMGTVSYGYTF. The CDR3 DNA sequence: TGTGCCAGTAGTATAGCCATGGGGACAGTGAGCTATGGCTACACCTTC.